This T cell receptor (beta chain) is from a study of radiation and T cells in renal cell carcinoma (TCRdb year 2020). Broadly, across the study: The samples were drawn from a clinical trial, where primary renal cell carcinomas were treated with 15 Gy of stereotactic body radiation therapy and then removed by nephrectomy 4 weeks afterward. A total of 50 or so samples underwent TCR beta sequencing, made up of around 26 tumors and about 27 peripheral blood samples. In the 40 to 55 samples combined, some 4,000,000 unique CDR3 nucleotide sequences were found, encoding approximately 2,800,000 unique CDR3 amino acid sequences.

Details on this clone: The clone's antigen remains unknown. Nothing much larger sits one base from this clone, and base qualities are not available.

The immunoSEQ kit was used, according to the manufacturer's recommendations, to generate TCR beta libraries from genomic DNA. To prepare libraries, a first multiplex PCR with proprietary primers was run, followed by a second PCR that added unique barcodes, and a bead cleanup was done after each round. Each sample batch included a kit-provided positive control reaction and a negative control reaction. The final libraries underwent checking on an Agilent 4200 TapeStation D1000 ScreenTape, volumetric pooling, and quantification by qPCR. An Illumina NextSeq500 fitted with a MidOutput 150-cycle cartridge performed the sequencing, running 156 Read1 cycles and 15 Index1 cycles with the kit's custom primers. The pooled library was loaded at 1.0 pM, and around 20% PhiX control was spiked in. The authors' pipeline ran thus. Vendor-processed data were analyzed in R, with a clonotype defined as all T cells sharing the same CDR3 nucleotide sequence. For clone abundance analyses, frequencies were normalized to the 10,000 most abundant clones in each sample. Before analysis, public T cell clones were removed, and these numbered fewer than five per sample on average. Tumor-enriched and baseline blood-enriched clonotypes were defined by at least a 32-fold difference in abundance between compartments. A beta-binomial differential abundance model was used to identify clonotypes that expanded or contracted between blood time points. The Baroni-Urbani and Buser coefficient was used to measure tumor-blood repertoire similarity, and groups were compared with two-tailed Wilcoxon tests in R. This is the immuneACCESS table as TCRdb keeps it, with only in-frame sequences that have V and J called. A part of the clones is gone; compared with another copy, unresolved V genes explain less than half, and the rest is unexplained. Clone size and V and J calls were adopted from that table, with D and trimming inferred from the DNA. The sample table lists 85,000 to 100,000 clones, less than 90% of them with a count of one. The ten largest clones represent around 7.9% of the sample.

The paper as a whole reports these results and caveats: In blood, the top tumor clonotypes increased from baseline to 2 weeks after radiation and then shrank by 4 weeks, which suggests a temporary expansion of tumor-resident clones. Effects of radiation dose or scheduling on the TCR repertoire could not be addressed with the single-armed trial design. Dynamics of the blood repertoire were not tracked past 4 weeks after treatment. Because pretreatment tumor biopsies were not available, the study could not determine whether clonotypes were already present within the tumor at baseline.

The label giving this sample's time point can be read as: baseline pretreatment blood. The treatment or condition label corresponds to: 15 Gy SBRT to primary tumor, nephrectomy 4 weeks later. To follow tumor-enriched clonotypes, peripheral blood was collected serially from radiation-treated patients at baseline and again at 2 weeks and 4 weeks after SBRT. Every patient's renal cell carcinoma showed clear cell pathology. The QIAamp DNA Blood Mini Kit (Qiagen) was used to prepare genomic DNA for TCR sequencing. Only samples passing all quality control checks were included in the analyses. CDR3 length: 15 amino acids, cysteine to phenylalanine. The sequence is cut down to CDR3 DNA, 45 bases in frame from base 1. Based on the germline V gene (reference sequence), the CDR1 and CDR2 sequences are SEHNR and FQNEAQ. V is shortened by 0 bases, J by 4 bases, and the region joining them spans 12 bases.

The chain is assembled from TRBV7-9 and TRBJ1-1, with a weak D call of TRBD1 (5 bases match). The sequence derives from a man in his fifties with renal cell carcinoma. Here the sequenced sample was blood, taken from a patient whose treatment included radiotherapy and nephrectomy. The CDR3 protein sequence reads: CASSLAGGGSTEAFF. The DNA sequence is given as TGTGCCAGCAGCTTAGCGGGTGGGGGTAGCACTGAAGCTTTCTTT.